The rows below give T cell receptor beta chains drawn from one sample of a study of identical twins. From the 5' RACE reads, TCRdb called clonotypes with MiXCR, one entry per CDR3 protein. The sample contains around 1.7 million distinct CDR3 sequences, around 29% of which appear only once. The specimen sequenced was cord blood. The receptor set was obtained from a newborn girl in good health. Each CDR3 is given with its conserved first and last residue. Each record gives: D gene, V gene, clone size, J gene, CDR3 length, CDR3 DNA, CDR3 protein. A D gene is named only where the DNA matches it firmly. Rows may omit the clone size; those that give it use once, few, many or a size class.

NA	TRBV20-1	few	TRBJ1-6	14	TGCAGTGCTAGGTGGACAGTGGTCGGTTCACCCCTCCACTTT	CSARWTVVGSPLHF
TRBD2	TRBV20-1	few	TRBJ2-1	16	TGCAGTGCTAGAGCCCGACTAGCGGGGTATCTCAATGAGCAGTTCTTC	CSARARLAGYLNEQFF
TRBD1	TRBV20-1	NA	TRBJ1-5	15	TGCAGTGCTAGAGATCCGGGACAGGCCAATCAGCCCCAGCATTTT	CSARDPGQANQPQHF
TRBD2	TRBV20-1	few	TRBJ2-1	17	TGCAGTGCTAGAGCCCGACTAGCGGGAGTATCTTACAATGAGCAGTTCTTC	CSARARLAGVSYNEQFF
NA	TRBV12-3/TRBV12-4	NA	TRBJ1-1	16	TGTGCCAGCACCATACGCTTTTACAGGGCCCGCACTGAAGCTTTCTTT	CASTIRFYRARTEAFF
NA	TRBV12-3/TRBV12-4	NA	TRBJ1-5	15	TGTGCCAGCAGTTTTGGCTGGCAGGGCGGTCAGCCCCAGCATTTT	CASSFGWQGGQPQHF
TRBD2	TRBV4-2	NA	TRBJ2-1	14	TGTGCCAGCGGCCCAAGGACTAGCTTGGATGAGCAGTTCTTC	CASGPRTSLDEQFF
TRBD1	TRBV10-3	few	TRBJ1-5	13	TGTGCCACCAGGACAGGGAAGAATCAGCCCCAGCATTTT	CATRTGKNQPQHF
NA	TRBV6-5	NA	TRBJ1-2	14	TGTGCCAGCAGTTACGGGGGAAAATGGTATGGCTACACCTTC	CASSYGGKWYGYTF
TRBD1	TRBV7-2	NA	TRBJ2-4	13	TGTGCCAGCAGCTCCACAGGGGAAAACATTCAGTACTTC	CASSSTGENIQYF
NA	TRBV29-1	many	TRBJ2-1	11	TGCAGCGTTCCCGTGTCCAATGAGCAGTTCTTC	CSVPVSNEQFF
NA	TRBV9	few	TRBJ1-1	13	TGTGCCAGCAGCGTAGAGTTGGCACACCCGGCTTTCTTT	CASSVELAHPAFF
TRBD2	TRBV6-2/TRBV6-3	NA	TRBJ2-3	15	TGTGCCAGCAGTTTCTGGACTAGACCGACAGATACGCAGTATTTT	CASSFWTRPTDTQYF
NA	TRBV5-1	NA	TRBJ1-1	13	TGCGCCAGCAGCGCGGCAGGGGCCACTGAAGCTTTCTTT	CASSAAGATEAFF
TRBD1	TRBV27	few	TRBJ1-6	13	TGTGCCAGCAGGACAGGGAGCCATTCACCCCTCCACTTT	CASRTGSHSPLHF
NA	TRBV28	few	TRBJ2-7	14	TGTGCCAGCGAAGCGTCCAGGGGGGCCTACGAGCAGTACTTC	CASEASRGAYEQYF
TRBD1	TRBV10-3	few	TRBJ2-1	16	TGTGCCATCAGTGAGTCGGGACAGAGCTCCTACAATGAGCAGTTCTTC	CAISESGQSSYNEQFF
NA	TRBV28	NA	TRBJ1-5	12	TGTGCCAGCAGACGGACCCATCAGCCCCAGCATTTT	CASRRTHQPQHF
NA	TRBV21-1	NA	TRBJ1-5	12	TGTGCCAGCGGAGGGGAAAATCAGCCCCAGCATTTT	CASGGENQPQHF
NA	TRBV21-1	many	TRBJ2-1	14	TGTGCCAGCAGCAAAGGACTTCAGTACAATGAGCAGTTCTTC	CASSKGLQYNEQFF
TRBD1	TRBV7-2	few	TRBJ2-4	18	TGTGCCAGCAGCTTAGAGGGTTGGACAGGGGTAGCCAAAAACATTCAGTACTTC	CASSLEGWTGVAKNIQYF
NA	TRBV7-9	NA	TRBJ1-6	13	TGTGCCAGCTCAACAGTCTATAATTCACCCCTCCACTTT	CASSTVYNSPLHF
NA	TRBV27	few	TRBJ2-1	14	TGTGCCAGCAGTTTCGGAGGGAGGCGCAATGAGCAGTTCTTC	CASSFGGRRNEQFF
NA	TRBV20-1	NA	TRBJ2-7	15	TGCAGTGCTAGAGATCTACTTCCCTTATCCTACGAGCAGTACTTC	CSARDLLPLSYEQYF
TRBD2	TRBV5-4	NA	TRBJ2-7	14	TGTGCCAGCAGCGCACACGGACTAGCTGGCGAGCAGTACTTC	CASSAHGLAGEQYF
TRBD1	TRBV4-1	few	TRBJ1-2	15	TGCGCCAGCAGCCCGCCCCTCGACAGGGGGCAAGGCTACACCTTC	CASSPPLDRGQGYTF
TRBD2	TRBV28	NA	TRBJ2-1	15	TGTGCCAGAATGAAGCGGGAGTGGTCCTACAATGAGCAGTTCTTC	CARMKREWSYNEQFF